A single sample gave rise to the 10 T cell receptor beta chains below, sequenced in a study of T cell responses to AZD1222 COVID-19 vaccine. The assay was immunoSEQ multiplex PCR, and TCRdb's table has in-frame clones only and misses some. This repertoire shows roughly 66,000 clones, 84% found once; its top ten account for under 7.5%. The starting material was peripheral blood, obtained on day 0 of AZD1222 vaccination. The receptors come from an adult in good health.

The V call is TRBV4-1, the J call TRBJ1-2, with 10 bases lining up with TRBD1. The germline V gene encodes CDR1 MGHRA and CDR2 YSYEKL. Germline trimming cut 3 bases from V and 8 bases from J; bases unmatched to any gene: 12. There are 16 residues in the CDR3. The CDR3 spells CASSHQYRQGARGYTF. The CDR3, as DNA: TGCGCCAGCAGCCATCAATACCGACAGGGGGCGAGGGGCTACACCTTC.

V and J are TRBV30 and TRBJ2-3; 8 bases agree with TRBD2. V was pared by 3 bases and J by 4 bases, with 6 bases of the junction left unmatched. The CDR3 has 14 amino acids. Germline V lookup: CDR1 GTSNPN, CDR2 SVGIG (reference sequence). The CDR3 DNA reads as TGTGCCTGGAGGGGGGGACTAGACTCAGATACGCAGTATTTT. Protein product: CAWRGGLDSDTQYF.

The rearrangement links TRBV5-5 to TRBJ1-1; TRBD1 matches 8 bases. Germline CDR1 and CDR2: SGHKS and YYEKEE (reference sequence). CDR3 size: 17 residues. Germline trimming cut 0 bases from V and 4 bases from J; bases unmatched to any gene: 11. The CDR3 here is CASSLGRTGSLVTEAFF. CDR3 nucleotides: TGTGCCAGCAGCTTGGGGAGGACAGGGTCCCTTGTCACTGAAGCTTTCTTT. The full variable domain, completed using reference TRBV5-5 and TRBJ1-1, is DAGVTQSPTHLIKTRGQQVTLRCSPISGHKSVSWYQQVLGQGPQFIFQYYEKEERGRGNFPDRFSARQFPNYSSELNVNALLLGDSALYLCASSLGRTGSLVTEAFFGQGTRLTVV.

In DNA form, the CDR3 reads TGTGCCAGCTCACCGACGCAAGATACGCAGTATTTT. It encodes CASSPTQDTQYF. V is TRBV18 and J is TRBJ2-3; no reliable D call. V was shortened by 3 bases and J by 5 bases, with 6 bases between the two germline ends. Germline V gene data show CDR1 as KGHSH and CDR2 as LQKENI. The length of the CDR3 is 12 residues.

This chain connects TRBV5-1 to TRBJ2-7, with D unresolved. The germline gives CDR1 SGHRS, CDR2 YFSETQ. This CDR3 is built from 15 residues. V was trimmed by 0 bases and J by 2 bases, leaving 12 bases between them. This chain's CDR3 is CASSLGVPATYEQYF. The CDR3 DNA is TGCGCCAGCAGCTTGGGTGTCCCAGCAACCTACGAGCAGTACTTC.

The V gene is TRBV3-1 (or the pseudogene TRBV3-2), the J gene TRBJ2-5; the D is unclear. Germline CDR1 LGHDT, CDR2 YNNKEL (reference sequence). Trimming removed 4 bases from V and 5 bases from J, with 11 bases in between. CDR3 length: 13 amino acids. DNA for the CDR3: TGTGCCAGCAGCCCCGGACGTATCGAGACCCAGTACTTC. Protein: CASSPGRIETQYF.

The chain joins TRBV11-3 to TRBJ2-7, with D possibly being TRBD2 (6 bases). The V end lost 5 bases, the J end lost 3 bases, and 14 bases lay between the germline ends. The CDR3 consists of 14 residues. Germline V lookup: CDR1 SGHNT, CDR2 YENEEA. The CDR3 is CASSPGGWNYEQYF. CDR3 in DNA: TGTGCCAGCAGCCCCGGGGGTTGGAACTACGAGCAGTACTTC.

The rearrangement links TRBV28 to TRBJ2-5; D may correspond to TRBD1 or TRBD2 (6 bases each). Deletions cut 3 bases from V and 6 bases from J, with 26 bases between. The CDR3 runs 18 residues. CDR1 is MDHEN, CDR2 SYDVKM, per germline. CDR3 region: CASSFLRERPTGMKTQYF. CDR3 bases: TGTGCCAGCAGTTTCCTCCGGGAGCGGCCGACAGGTATGAAGACCCAGTACTTC.

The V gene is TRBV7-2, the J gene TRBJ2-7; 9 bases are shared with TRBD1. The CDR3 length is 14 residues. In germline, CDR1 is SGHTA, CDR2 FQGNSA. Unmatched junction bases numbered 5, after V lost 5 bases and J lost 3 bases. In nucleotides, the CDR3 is TGTGCCAGCAGCCCGGGACAGGGTGACTACGAGCAGTACTTC. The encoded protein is CASSPGQGDYEQYF.

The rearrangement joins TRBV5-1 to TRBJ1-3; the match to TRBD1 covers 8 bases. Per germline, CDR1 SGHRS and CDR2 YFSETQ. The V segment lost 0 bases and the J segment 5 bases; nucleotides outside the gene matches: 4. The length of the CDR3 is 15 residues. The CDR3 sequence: CASSLEQGARNTIYF. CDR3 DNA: TGCGCCAGCAGCTTGGAGCAGGGGGCGAGAAACACCATATATTTT.